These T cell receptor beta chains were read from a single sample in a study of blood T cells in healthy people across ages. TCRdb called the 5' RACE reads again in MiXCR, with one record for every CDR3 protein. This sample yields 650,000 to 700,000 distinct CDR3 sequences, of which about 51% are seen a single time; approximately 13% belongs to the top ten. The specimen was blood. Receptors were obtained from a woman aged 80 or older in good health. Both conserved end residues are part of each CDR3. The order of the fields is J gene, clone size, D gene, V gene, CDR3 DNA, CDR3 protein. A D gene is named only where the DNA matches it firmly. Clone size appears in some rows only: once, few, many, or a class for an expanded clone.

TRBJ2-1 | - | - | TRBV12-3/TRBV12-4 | TGTGCCAGCAGCAATCAACGCTCCTACAATGAGCAGTTCTTC | CASSNQRSYNEQFF
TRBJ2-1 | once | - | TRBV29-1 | TGCAGCATCCGTTCGGACAGCTTCAATGAGCAGTTCTTC | CSIRSDSFNEQFF
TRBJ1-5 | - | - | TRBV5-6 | TGTGCCAGCAGCCGTGACGGCCTGATCAATCAGCCCCAGCATTTT | CASSRDGLINQPQHF
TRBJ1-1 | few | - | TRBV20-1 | TGCAGTGCTAGATATGGCAGGGATGGAGCTGAAGCTTTCTTT | CSARYGRDGAEAFF
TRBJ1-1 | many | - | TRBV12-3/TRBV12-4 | TGTGCCAGCAGTTTTGGTGGGGTTGAAGCTTTCTTT | CASSFGGVEAFF
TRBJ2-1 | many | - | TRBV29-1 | TGCAGCGTTGATTCGGGGGTCCACAATGAGCAGTTCTTC | CSVDSGVHNEQFF
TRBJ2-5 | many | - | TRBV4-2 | TGTGCCAGCAGCCAAAACACACTTGAGACCCAGTACTTC | CASSQNTLETQYF
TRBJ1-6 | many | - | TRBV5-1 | TGCGCCAGCAGCTCCGACAGGCGATATAATTCACCCCTCCACTTT | CASSSDRRYNSPLHF
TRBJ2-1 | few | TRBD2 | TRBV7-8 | TGTGCCAGCTTCATACGACTAGCGGGAGGGGGTGAGCAGTTCTTC | CASFIRLAGGGEQFF
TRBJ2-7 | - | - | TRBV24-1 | TGTGCCACCAGTGATTCGTCAGCAACCGGGACCTCGTACTTC | CATSDSSATGTSYF
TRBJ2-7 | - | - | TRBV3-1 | TGTGCCAGCAGCCATGGCCCCCTTACCTACGAGCAGTACTTC | CASSHGPLTYEQYF
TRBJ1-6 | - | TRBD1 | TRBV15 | TGTGCCACTAGGACAGGGGGTTCCTATAATTCACCCCTCCACTTT | CATRTGGSYNSPLHF
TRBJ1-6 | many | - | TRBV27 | TGTGCCAGCAGTCCATCACTTCATTCACCCCTCCACTTT | CASSPSLHSPLHF
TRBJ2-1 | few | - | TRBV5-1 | TGCGCCAGCAGCTCAACAACTTCTTACAATGAGCAGTTCTTC | CASSSTTSYNEQFF